This T cell receptor beta chain appears in the sequencing data of a study of cytomegalovirus exposure and HLA in healthy donors. Study-wide background: Genetic ancestry analysis placed 81% of the roughly 400 donors that were genotyped in the Caucasian-associated cluster. General study results and limits: The study assumed roughly uniform donor sequencing depth for presence/absence analyses. A later analysis found common viral pathogens apparently linked to several of the most significant clusters.

With 4 bases clipped from V and 8 bases from J, the junction kept 11 bases outside the gene matches. Germline lookup yields CDR1 SGHRS and CDR2 YFSETQ. The CDR3 consists of 15 residues. As for this clone: The antigen is not known.

The PCR ran on 60 Vbeta and 13 Jbeta primers. Method: immunoSEQ multiplex PCR; TCRdb's copy keeps in-frame clones and lacks some. The sample contains some 99,000 clones, 60% to 80% of which appear only once. This clonotype was obtained from a female donor in good health and CMV-seronegative. Sequenced: PBMCs. V usage is TRBV5-1 and J usage is TRBJ1-4; 7 bases agree with TRBD1. The CDR3 DNA reads as TGCGCCAGCAGCCCTAATAGGGGGCCGGGCGAAAAACTGTTTTTT. This codes for CASSPNRGPGEKLFF.